Below, 21 T cell receptor beta chains from the same sample are listed, as sequenced in a study of neurological immune-mediated disorders. Using its own MiXCR run on the 5' RACE reads, TCRdb lists one record per CDR3 protein. This sample has about 28,000 distinct CDR3 sequences, with about an eighth found just once. Sequenced sample: PBMCs. These receptors were collected from a woman aged 55-70 years in good health.

This clonotype was detected a few times. J is TRBJ1-6 and V is TRBV2; the match to TRBD1 covers 9 bases. The CDR3 runs 15 residues. Per the germline V gene, CDR1 is SNHLY and CDR2 is FYNNEI. V trimming: 5 bases; J trimming: 8 bases; junction bases outside the gene matches: 7. CDR3: CASSSTGTGHSPLHF. The CDR3 coding sequence is TGTGCCAGCAGTTCCACCGGGACAGGGCATTCACCCCTCCACTTT.

This clonotype appeared many times. V usage is TRBV6-2 or TRBV6-3 and J usage is TRBJ2-1; D is tentatively TRBD1 or TRBD2 (5 bases each). Germline V CDR1 and CDR2: MNHEY, SVGEGT. The CDR3 is made up of 14 amino acids. Trimming shortened V by 7 bases and J by 4 bases, and 14 bases separated the two germline ends. The CDR3 loop is CASTDPGRYNEQFF. The CDR3 DNA reads TGTGCCAGCACCGACCCGGGACGTTACAATGAGCAGTTCTTC.

Many counts were recorded for this clonotype. The chain combines TRBV5-1 with TRBJ2-1, with TRBD2 matching 11 bases. CDR1 SGHRS and CDR2 YFSETQ come from the germline V gene. The CDR3 has 18 amino acids. The V and J ends lost 2 bases and 6 bases, in that order; junction bases with no gene match: 13. Written as DNA, the CDR3 is TGCGCCAGCAGCTTCAGACTAGCGGGGACCGTACGGGGCAATGAGCAGTTCTTC. Protein sequence: CASSFRLAGTVRGNEQFF. Filled out from reference TRBV5-1 and TRBJ2-1, the complete variable domain reads KAGVTQTPRYLIKTRGQQVTLSCSPISGHRSVSWYQQTPGQGLQFLFEYFSETQRNKGNFPGRFSGRQFSNSRSEMNVSTLELGDSALYLCASSFRLAGTVRGNEQFFGPGTRLTVL.

This clonotype has ten or more counts. The chain links TRBV3-1 to TRBJ2-7; TRBD1 matches 9 bases. With 0 bases clipped from V and 6 bases from J, the junction kept 6 bases outside the gene matches. Germline CDR1 is LGHDT and CDR2 is YNNKEL (reference sequence). The CDR3 is made up of 15 amino acids. Here the CDR3 DNA reads TGTGCCAGCAGCCAAGATAGGTACAGGGGGCGCGAGCAGTACTTC. It codes for CASSQDRYRGREQYF.

This clonotype was found many times. The rearrangement uses TRBV12-3 or TRBV12-4 and TRBJ2-1; TRBD2 aligns across 13 bases. V trimming: 6 bases; J trimming: 9 bases; junction bases outside the gene matches: 8. This CDR3 comprises 15 residues. CDR3 nucleotides: TGTGCCAGCAGCGAACTAGCGGGGGGGGGTAGTGAGCAGTTCTTC. The encoded protein is CASSELAGGGSEQFF.

Many counts were recorded for this clonotype. The chain is built from TRBV11-2 and TRBJ1-2; D uncertain. The CDR3 spans 13 residues. Trimming shortened V by 1 base and J by 2 bases, and 5 bases separated the two germline ends. Germline V gene sequence: CDR1 SGHAT, CDR2 FQNNGV. In nucleotides, the CDR3 is TGTGCCAGCAGCTTAGGGGGAAACTATGGCTACACCTTC. Translation gives CASSLGGNYGYTF.

This clonotype was found many times. This chain links TRBV28 with TRBJ1-1, with no clear D. CDR1 and CDR2 from the germline V gene are MDHEN and SYDVKM. V lost 6 bases and J 2 bases, leaving 19 bases between the germline ends. The length of the CDR3 is 16 residues. The CDR3 spells CASRRSGFASNTEAFF. In DNA, the CDR3 is TGTGCCAGCAGGCGTTCCGGGTTCGCTTCCAACACTGAAGCTTTCTTT. Full variable domain (missing parts from reference TRBV28 and TRBJ1-1): DVKVTQSSRYLVKRTGEKVFLECVQDMDHENMFWYRQDPGLGLRLIYFSYDVKMKEKGDIPEGYSVSREKKERFSLILESASTNQTSMYLCASRRSGFASNTEAFFGQGTRLTVV.

In this sample, this clonotype turned up many times. The chain combines TRBV10-3 with TRBJ2-7; tentative D call: TRBD2 (7 bases). Per the germline V gene, CDR1 is ENHRY and CDR2 is SYGVKD. Trimming took off 5 bases at V and 1 base at J, with 15 bases between the two ends. This CDR3 is 15 amino acids long. The CDR3 here is CAISSSGGQSYEQYF. For the CDR3, the DNA is TGTGCCATCAGTTCGTCGGGGGGACAATCCTACGAGCAGTACTTC.

This clonotype was found many times. V usage is TRBV25-1 and J usage is TRBJ2-1; TRBD1 or TRBD2 may be the D gene (5 bases each). CDR1 is MGHDK, CDR2 SYGVNS, per germline. The CDR3 totals 16 residues. V was shortened by 6 bases and J by 0 bases, with 15 bases between the two germline ends. CDR3 protein: CASRARTDSSYNEQFF. The DNA for the CDR3 is TGTGCCAGCAGGGCAAGGACTGACAGCTCCTACAATGAGCAGTTCTTC.

This clonotype was observed at least ten times. The chain recombines TRBV5-1 with TRBJ2-1; D gene ambiguous. The V gene lost 4 bases and the J gene lost 9 bases, with 11 bases spanning the gap. The germline CDR1 and CDR2 sequences are SGHRS and YFSETQ. CDR3 length: 12 amino acids. CDR3: CASSVQPAEQFF. The CDR3 DNA sequence: TGCGCCAGCAGCGTGCAACCGGCTGAGCAGTTCTTC. The complete variable domain, with remaining parts taken from reference TRBV5-1 and TRBJ2-1, reads KAGVTQTPRYLIKTRGQQVTLSCSPISGHRSVSWYQQTPGQGLQFLFEYFSETQRNKGNFPGRFSGRQFSNSRSEMNVSTLELGDSALYLCASSVQPAEQFFGPGTRLTVL.

This clonotype was recorded at least ten times. The chain joins TRBV9 to TRBJ2-3; TRBD2 is a possible D gene (5 bases). The CDR3 spans 14 residues. V lost 0 bases to trimming and J lost 5 bases, with 10 bases between them. Germline V gene lookup returns CDR1 SGDLS and CDR2 YYNGEE. The CDR3 DNA reads as TGTGCCAGCAGCGTAGTCGGGGTCGGAGATACGCAGTATTTT. It specifies CASSVVGVGDTQYF.

In the case of this clonotype: It may be a read error: a sequence one base away is much more abundant. The V gene is TRBV19, the J gene TRBJ2-2; D unclear. Germline assignment: CDR1 LNHDA and CDR2 SQIVND (reference sequence). The V and J ends lost 6 bases and 2 bases respectively, with 10 bases between them. The CDR3 loop spans 14 amino acids. CDR3 in amino acids: CASREEFNTGELFF. The CDR3 region has the DNA TGTGCCAGTAGAGAGGAATTTAACACCGGGGAGCTGTTTTTT.

This clonotype showed up many times. This chain joins TRBV18 and TRBJ1-1, with D uncertain. Germline-derived CDR1 and CDR2 are KGHSH and LQKENI. V was pared by 3 bases and J by 1 base, with 9 bases between. The CDR3 sequence is 14 residues long. CDR3 bases: TGTGCCAGCTCACCGTCCAACGAGAACACTGAAGCTTTCTTT. Residues: CASSPSNENTEAFF.

This clonotype came up many times. CDR3 amino acids: CASSYSTSGAYEQYF. CDR3 in DNA: TGTGCCAGCAGTTACTCGACTAGCGGGGCCTACGAGCAGTACTTC. The chain links TRBV6-5 to TRBJ2-7; 11 bases match TRBD2. CDR3 length equals 15 residues. Germline-derived CDR1 and CDR2 are MNHEY and SVGAGI. Germline trimming cut 0 bases from V and 2 bases from J; bases unmatched to any gene: 0.

This clonotype was seen only a few times. The chain employs TRBV29-1 and TRBJ1-2, with unresolved D. The CDR3 is 12 residues long. Trimming pared 4 bases from V and 4 bases from J, leaving 10 bases between. CDR1 and CDR2 (germline): SQVTM, ANQGSEA. The CDR3 region has the DNA TGCAGCGTTGGGACCTCCAGCTATGGCTACACCTTC. It is translated as CSVGTSSYGYTF.

At least ten counts were recorded for this clonotype. The rearrangement links TRBV4-2 to TRBJ1-2; 11 nucleotides line up with TRBD1. CDR3 size: 15 residues. Trimming removed 0 bases from V and 4 bases from J; junction bases left unmatched: 1. CDR1 and CDR2 (germline): LGHNA, YNFKEQ. The CDR3 region is CASSQEGQGGYGYTF. DNA for the CDR3: TGTGCCAGCAGCCAAGAGGGACAGGGGGGCTATGGCTACACCTTC.

There are many counts of this clonotype. The V call is TRBV9, the J call TRBJ2-3; 10 nucleotides agree with TRBD2. V dropped 3 bases and J dropped 3; count of bases not matched to a gene: 10. CDR1 is SGDLS and CDR2 is YYNGEE in the germline V gene. The CDR3 spans 17 residues. This chain's CDR3 is CASSANIAGGLTDTQYF. CDR3 nucleotides: TGTGCCAGCAGCGCTAATATAGCGGGGGGCCTGACAGATACGCAGTATTTT.

This clonotype was counted ten times or more. Here the CDR3 reads CSASRDRVMNTEAFF. CDR3 coding DNA: TGCAGTGCTAGCCGGGACAGGGTAATGAACACTGAAGCTTTCTTT. The genes are TRBV20-1 and TRBJ1-1; TRBD1 matches 9 bases. This CDR3 comprises 15 residues. In germline, CDR1 is DFQATT, CDR2 SNEGSKA (reference sequence). The V segment lost 3 bases and the J segment 0 bases; nucleotides outside the gene matches: 5.

This clonotype was seen many times. The rearrangement joins TRBV5-1 to TRBJ2-5; 7 bases match TRBD1. The V and J ends lost 0 bases and 5 bases, in that order; junction bases with no gene match: 7. This CDR3 contains 15 residues. Germline V CDR1 and CDR2: SGHRS, YFSETQ. In DNA form, the CDR3 reads TGCGCCAGCAGCTTGGATCCCAGGGGGTTGGAGACCCAGTACTTC. This sequence encodes CASSLDPRGLETQYF.

This clonotype was recorded many times. The rearrangement links TRBV12-3 or TRBV12-4 to TRBJ1-3, with D possibly being TRBD1 (5 bases). The CDR3 has 13 residues. With 8 bases removed from V and 4 bases from J, the gap between germline ends came to 12 bases. Here the CDR3 reads CASLGTAGNTIYF. Here the CDR3 DNA reads TGTGCCAGCCTTGGGACCGCCGGAAACACCATATATTTT.

Ten or more counts support this clonotype. The V gene is TRBV5-6, the J gene TRBJ2-4; D assignment may be TRBD1 or TRBD2 (7 bases each). CDR1 is SGHDT, CDR2 YYEEEE, per germline. The CDR3 extends over 15 amino acids. Deletions cut 3 bases from V and 4 bases from J, with 14 bases between. The CDR3 nucleotides are TGTGCCAGCAGCTACGACAGGGAGGGGAAAAACATTCAGTACTTC. This codes for CASSYDREGKNIQYF. Supplemented by reference TRBV5-6 and TRBJ2-4, the full variable domain reads DAGVTQSPTHLIKTRGQQVTLRCSPKSGHDTVSWYQQALGQGPQFIFQYYEEEERQRGNFPDRFSGHQFPNYSSELNVNALLLGDSALYLCASSYDREGKNIQYFGAGTRLSVL.